The 18 T cell receptor beta chains below come from one sample, sequenced in a study of shared clonotypes between healthy human individuals. Repertoires were generated with immunoSEQ multiplex PCR, while TCRdb's copy carries only in-frame clones and drops some. The top ten clones hold about 1.7% of a sample with hundreds of thousands of clones, 74% of them seen once. Sequencing was carried out using memory CD4+ T cells sorted from blood. Subset here: CD45RA-negative fraction. Every receptor here comes from a woman in her thirties in good health.

This chain uses TRBV5-1 with TRBJ2-5, with D perhaps matching TRBD2 (6 bases). Trimming pared 3 bases from V and 0 bases from J, leaving 9 bases between. This CDR3 region has 14 residues. Germline CDR1 SGHRS, CDR2 YFSETQ. CDR3 nucleotides: TGCGCCAGCAGCTGGGGGGAGTACCAAGAGACCCAGTACTTC. It specifies CASSWGEYQETQYF.

This chain links TRBV19 with TRBJ1-5, with 7 bases matching TRBD1. Germline lookup yields CDR1 LNHDA and CDR2 SQIVND (reference sequence). V was pared by 6 bases and J by 2 bases, with 7 bases of the junction left unmatched. The CDR3 is made up of 15 amino acids. CDR3 nucleotide sequence: TGTGCCAGTAGCCAGGGGGGTTATCGCAATCAGCCCCAGCATTTT. Encoded protein: CASSQGGYRNQPQHF.

This chain connects TRBV30 to TRBJ1-4, with D maybe TRBD1 (6 bases). Germline values: CDR1 GTSNPN, CDR2 SVGIG (reference sequence). The CDR3 sequence is 14 residues long. The germline V and J ends were trimmed by 0 bases and 8 bases, with 13 bases remaining between them. The CDR3 coding sequence is TGTGCCTGGAGTGTAGCAGGGGCGGGCGAAAAACTGTTTTTT. It yields the protein CAWSVAGAGEKLFF.

The V and J genes are TRBV12-5 and TRBJ2-1; 10 bases align to TRBD2. Trimming removed 6 bases from V and 2 bases from J; junction bases left unmatched: 7. CDR1 is LGHNT and CDR2 is FRNRAP in the germline V gene. The CDR3 covers 16 residues. CDR3 DNA sequence: TGTGCTAGTGGCGCTAGCGGGAGAATCCCCTACAATGAGCAGTTCTTC. It codes for CASGASGRIPYNEQFF.

The chain couples TRBV28 to TRBJ2-7; possible D gene TRBD1, 5 bases. The V end lost 8 bases, the J end lost 7 bases, and 24 bases lay between the germline ends. This CDR3 has 15 amino acids. In germline, CDR1 is MDHEN, CDR2 SYDVKM. Here the CDR3 reads CASRSPGQGVGEQYF. As DNA, the CDR3 is TGTGCCAGCCGATCACCAGGGCAGGGCGTTGGAGAGCAGTACTTC.

In regard to this clone: With a much larger clone just one base away, this may be a read error. The chain recombines TRBV28 with TRBJ1-5; tentative D call: TRBD1 (6 bases). Germline CDR1 MDHEN, CDR2 SYDVKM. This CDR3 spans 13 amino acids. Trimming stripped 7 bases from V and 1 base from J, with 8 bases between. This CDR3 is CASKGGSNQPQHF. For the CDR3, the DNA is TGTGCCAGCAAAGGGGGGAGCAATCAGCCCCAGCATTTT.

This clone has only a few counts. The chain has TRBV7-6 and TRBJ1-1; D gene ambiguous. The V gene lost 1 base and the J gene lost 4 bases, with 10 bases spanning the gap. Germline CDR1 and CDR2: SGHVS and FNYEAQ. The CDR3 spans 14 residues. CDR3 in amino acids: CASSLVGLGTEAFF. Written as DNA, the CDR3 is TGTGCCAGCAGCTTAGTCGGGCTGGGCACTGAAGCTTTCTTT.

The sample holds many counts of this clone. The CDR3 DNA is TGTGCCAGCAGCCAAGACTTGCCCCGGGAGCAGTACTTC. It specifies CASSQDLPREQYF. The rearrangement uses TRBV16 and TRBJ2-7; no firm D call. Germline CDR1 is KGHSY and CDR2 is FQNENV. V lost 2 bases and J 7 bases, leaving 12 bases between the germline ends. The CDR3 runs to 13 residues.

J is TRBJ1-1 and V is TRBV7-2, with D hard to call. In germline, CDR1 is SGHTA, CDR2 FQGNSA. The CDR3 has 13 amino acids. V lost 3 bases to trimming and J lost 1 base, with 6 bases between them. The CDR3 DNA reads TGTGCCAGCAGCTTGTTCACGAACACTGAAGCTTTCTTT. Translated: CASSLFTNTEAFF.

The chain carries TRBV5-6 and TRBJ2-1, with D perhaps TRBD2 (6 bases). Trimming took off 4 bases at V and 2 bases at J, with 13 bases between the two ends. There are 15 residues in the CDR3. CDR1 and CDR2 (germline): SGHDT, YYEEEE. The CDR3 protein is CASSTTSFTYNEQFF. In nucleotides, the CDR3 is TGTGCCAGCAGCACTACTAGCTTTACCTACAATGAGCAGTTCTTC.

There are a few counts of this clone. The chain has TRBV28 and TRBJ2-2; TRBD2 matches 8 bases. Germline V gives CDR1 MDHEN, CDR2 SYDVKM. The J segment lost 3 bases and the V segment lost 6 bases, leaving 6 bases of the junction unmatched. This CDR3 is built from 15 residues. The CDR3 region is CASRPHGRDTGELFF. Written as DNA, the CDR3 is TGTGCCAGCAGGCCGCACGGGAGGGACACCGGGGAGCTGTTTTTT.

The chain couples TRBV29-1 to TRBJ1-1; tentatively, D is TRBD1 (6 bases). The CDR3 is 13 residues long. The germline CDR1 and CDR2 sequences are SQVTM and ANQGSEA. V was shortened by 2 bases and J by 1 base, with 8 bases between the two germline ends. CDR3 sequence (DNA): TGCAGCGTTGAAAAACAGGGGAACACTGAAGCTTTCTTT. Its protein is CSVEKQGNTEAFF.

This clone was counted a few times. The chain has TRBV11-3 and TRBJ2-5; D is possibly TRBD1 (5 bases). The germline V gene has CDR1 SGHNT and CDR2 YENEEA. The CDR3 spans 13 residues. Trimming took 8 bases from V and 5 from J, leaving 15 bases between them. Here the CDR3 DNA reads TGTGCCAGCTGGGGCCGAACCACTGAGACCCAGTACTTC. Residues: CASWGRTTETQYF.

This rearrangement joins TRBV5-4 to TRBJ2-7; D may correspond to TRBD1 or TRBD2 (6 bases each). With 0 bases removed from V and 6 bases from J, the gap between germline ends came to 13 bases. CDR3 length: 14 residues. Germline values: CDR1 SGHNT, CDR2 YYREEE (reference sequence). The DNA of the CDR3 is TGTGCCAGCAGCTTGGACAGGGAGGAGGCCGAGCAGTACTTC. Translating gives CASSLDREEAEQYF.

The chain joins TRBV12-2 to TRBJ1-2. TRBV12-2 is recorded as a pseudogene. There are 12 residues in the CDR3. Here the CDR3 DNA reads TGTGCAAGTCGCCGGGCCGCCTATGGCTACACCTTC. Its protein product is CASRRAAYGYTF.

The chain uses TRBV10-3 and TRBJ2-7; D is possibly TRBD1 or TRBD2 (6 bases each). CDR1 is ENHRY, CDR2 SYGVKD, per germline. The CDR3 is 14 amino acids. The CDR3 region is CAHRGGDTSYEQYF. The CDR3 nucleotides are TGTGCTCATCGGGGCGGGGACACGTCCTACGAGCAGTACTTC.

The rearrangement links TRBV19 to TRBJ1-2; no definite D call. The CDR3 covers 15 residues. Germline CDR1 reads LNHDA; CDR2 reads SQIVND (reference sequence). Trimming stripped 1 base from V and 1 base from J, with 10 bases between. CDR3 DNA: TGTGCCAGTAGTATAGTGGGAGACTTTAACTATGGCTACACCTTC. Its translation: CASSIVGDFNYGYTF.

The V gene is TRBV6-1, the J gene TRBJ1-5, with TRBD1 as a possible D gene (6 bases). CDR3 length equals 14 residues. V lost 10 bases and J lost 6, with 19 bases in between. Germline V lookup: CDR1 MNHNS, CDR2 SASEGT. This chain's CDR3 is CATNPTGTAQPQHF. The CDR3, as DNA: TGTGCCACCAACCCAACAGGGACGGCTCAGCCCCAGCATTTT.